The 20 T cell receptor beta chains below all came from one sample that was sequenced in a study of T cells in Graves' hyperthyroidism and ophthalmopathy. The CDR3 regions of TCR beta were amplified from RNA transcripts. With the HTBI primer set, the TCR CDR3 went through a first round of RT-PCR. TCRdb re-called the multiplex PCR reads with MiXCR, one entry per CDR3 protein. The sample comprises about 290,000 distinct CDR3 sequences, approximately 18% of which are singletons, and less than 45% rests with the top ten. Sequencing used blood. These receptor sequences come from a man aged 45-65 years with Graves' ophthalmopathy.

About this clonotype: This sequence may be a read error, since a much larger clone differs from it by one base. The chain uses TRBV2 and TRBJ2-7; D uncertain. Germline V lookup: CDR1 SNHLY, CDR2 FYNNEI. Trimming pared 11 bases from V and 4 bases from J, leaving 12 bases between. The CDR3 has 11 amino acids. The CDR3 spells CAASVAYEQYF. DNA for the CDR3: TGTGCCGCGAGTGTTGCTTACGAGCAGTACTTC.

This clonotype was recorded at least ten times. This chain links TRBV5-1 with TRBJ2-2, with D possibly being TRBD2 (5 bases). This CDR3 region has 15 residues. With 4 bases removed from V and 0 bases from J, the gap between germline ends came to 10 bases. The germline gives CDR1 SGHRS, CDR2 YFSETQ. CDR3 residues: CASSAERSNTGELFF. For the CDR3, the DNA is TGCGCCAGCAGCGCCGAGCGGTCGAACACCGGGGAGCTGTTTTTT.

In its sample, this clonotype was seen many times. This rearrangement joins TRBV20-1 to TRBJ2-7; TRBD2 is a possible D gene (6 bases). V lost 5 bases and J 6 bases, leaving 17 bases between the germline ends. In germline, CDR1 is DFQATT, CDR2 SNEGSKA (reference sequence). The CDR3 totals 13 residues. This CDR3 is CSALGRQGSEQYF. The CDR3 nucleotides read TGCAGTGCTCTCGGGAGACAAGGGTCCGAGCAGTACTTC.

A few counts support this clonotype. The chain carries TRBV24-1 and TRBJ2-3, with 8 bases that match TRBD2. V lost 3 bases to trimming and J lost 8 bases; unmatched junction nucleotides: 12. Germline V gene lookup returns CDR1 KGHDR and CDR2 SFDVKD. The CDR3 has 16 residues. Written as DNA, the CDR3 is TGTGCCACCAGTGATCCCCGGGGGGGGGCCGACCTTACGCAGTATTTT. Protein: CATSDPRGGADLTQYF.

Ten or more counts support this clonotype. V usage is TRBV27 and J usage is TRBJ2-3, with D tentatively TRBD2 (6 bases). There are 15 residues in the CDR3. Germline-derived CDR1 and CDR2 are MNHEY and SMNVEV (reference sequence). Trimming took off 3 bases at V and 1 base at J, with 11 bases between the two ends. The CDR3 nucleotides are TGTGCCAGCAGTTTCGGGGGTCGAGGCACAGATACGCAGTATTTT. Translated, it gives CASSFGGRGTDTQYF.

This clonotype was seen ten or more times. The chain has TRBV3-1 and TRBJ1-2; the D gene is possibly TRBD1 (5 bases). V lost 1 base, J lost 10 bases, and 7 bases lay in between. Per the germline V gene, CDR1 is LGHDT and CDR2 is YNNKEL (reference sequence). CDR3 length: 11 residues. Here the CDR3 DNA reads TGTGCCAGCAGCCAAGGCAGGGACTACACCTTC. Protein product: CASSQGRDYTF.

The V and J genes are TRBV7-2 and TRBJ1-3; TRBD1 agrees at 7 bases. CDR1 and CDR2 from the germline V gene are SGHTA and FQGNSA. The CDR3 runs to 14 residues. Germline trimming cut 11 bases from V and 0 bases from J; bases unmatched to any gene: 7. The CDR3 bases are TGTGCCTCAACAAGGGGGCCCTCTGGAAACACCATATATTTT. This encodes CASTRGPSGNTIYF.

This clonotype has a handful of counts. This rearrangement joins TRBV2 to TRBJ2-5; D gene uncertain. V lost 0 bases, J lost 5 bases, and 4 bases lay in between. Per the germline V gene, CDR1 is SNHLY and CDR2 is FYNNEI. The CDR3 is 12 residues long. CDR3 nucleotides: TGTGCCAGCAGTGAAGCGCGGGAGACCCAGTACTTC. Its protein product is CASSEARETQYF.

This chain links TRBV7-2 with TRBJ2-1; D remains unclear. The CDR3 covers 14 residues. Per the germline V gene, CDR1 is SGHTA and CDR2 is FQGNSA. The V and J ends lost 0 bases and 5 bases respectively, with 8 bases between them. CDR3 sequence (DNA): TGTGCCAGCAGCTTAGCGGTAGCAGACAATGAGCAGTTCTTC. It translates to CASSLAVADNEQFF.

This clonotype was observed a handful of times. The chain carries TRBV6-5 and TRBJ1-1; 8 nucleotides agree with TRBD1. With 2 bases clipped from V and 2 bases from J, the junction kept 7 bases outside the gene matches. CDR1 and CDR2 from the germline V gene are MNHEY and SVGAGI. The CDR3 has 16 residues. The CDR3 here is CASSYAGGGGNTEAFF. CDR3 nucleotide sequence: TGTGCCAGCAGTTACGCAGGGGGCGGGGGCAACACTGAAGCTTTCTTT.

This clonotype was seen ten or more times. The chain joins TRBV11-2 to TRBJ1-4; no firm D call. V lost 6 bases to trimming and J lost 2 bases, with 16 bases between them. CDR1 and CDR2 from the germline V gene are SGHAT and FQNNGV. CDR3 length: 16 residues. This CDR3 is CASSRKAGRTNEKLFF. For the CDR3, the DNA is TGTGCCAGCAGTAGAAAGGCCGGGAGGACTAATGAAAAACTGTTTTTT. Full variable domain (missing parts from reference TRBV11-2 and TRBJ1-4): EAGVAQSPRYKIIEKRQSVAFWCNPISGHATLYWYQQILGQGPKLLIQFQNNGVVDDSQLPKDRFSAERLKGVDSTLKIQPAKLEDSAVYLCASSRKAGRTNEKLFFGSGTQLSVL.

This clonotype was seen more than once but under ten times. V usage is TRBV28 and J usage is TRBJ2-1; no clear D gene. The germline V gene encodes CDR1 MDHEN and CDR2 SYDVKM. The CDR3 loop spans 16 amino acids. Trimming removed 4 bases at V and 6 bases at J, with 19 bases between. CDR3 amino acids: CASSSPTWAYGNEQFF. Here the CDR3 DNA reads TGTGCCAGCAGTTCCCCCACATGGGCCTACGGCAATGAGCAGTTCTTC.

A few counts support this clonotype. The chain employs TRBV7-3 and TRBJ2-3; 8 bases fit TRBD2. The V segment lost 0 bases and the J segment 5 bases; nucleotides outside the gene matches: 7. Germline V gives CDR1 SGHTA, CDR2 FQGTGA. The length of the CDR3 is 16 residues. In DNA, the CDR3 is TGTGCCAGCAGCTTAACGGCCGGGAGGGCCATAGATACGCAGTATTTT. Its protein product is CASSLTAGRAIDTQYF.

This clonotype came up many times. V is TRBV28 and J is TRBJ1-5; 7 bases align to TRBD1. CDR1 is MDHEN and CDR2 is SYDVKM in the germline V gene. This CDR3 contains 16 residues. The V and J ends lost 2 bases and 3 bases, in that order; junction bases with no gene match: 7. The CDR3 region is CASSLPLGTVNQPQHF. The CDR3 nucleotides are TGTGCCAGCAGTTTACCCCTTGGGACAGTCAATCAGCCCCAGCATTTT. The entire variable domain, with the rest obtained from reference TRBV28 and TRBJ1-5, is as follows: DVKVTQSSRYLVKRTGEKVFLECVQDMDHENMFWYRQDPGLGLRLIYFSYDVKMKEKGDIPEGYSVSREKKERFSLILESASTNQTSMYLCASSLPLGTVNQPQHFGDGTRLSIL.

This clonotype has a handful of counts. The chain links TRBV12-3 or TRBV12-4 to TRBJ2-6, with D perhaps matching TRBD1 (6 bases). V lost 3 bases, J lost 4 bases, and 13 bases lay in between. CDR3 length equals 16 residues. CDR3 protein: CASSLGWTAGANVLTF. CDR3 nucleotides: TGTGCCAGCAGTTTGGGATGGACAGCAGGGGCCAACGTCCTGACTTTC.

This clonotype was counted ten times or more. In nucleotides, the CDR3 is TGTGCCAGCTCTCTCGGGACAGGGATGTACGAGCAGTACTTC. This encodes CASSLGTGMYEQYF. The chain carries TRBV18 and TRBJ2-7, with 9 bases fitting TRBD1. Germline CDR1 is KGHSH and CDR2 is LQKENI. After removal of 6 bases from V and 4 bases from J, the junction contained 7 bases not matched to a gene. This CDR3 is built from 14 residues.

This chain connects TRBV28 to TRBJ1-2, with no clear D. The V end lost 8 bases, the J end lost 8 bases, and 15 bases lay between the germline ends. The length of the CDR3 is 12 residues. Looked up from germline, CDR1 is MDHEN and CDR2 is SYDVKM. CDR3 region: CASGDGRRGYTF. The CDR3 nucleotides read TGTGCCAGCGGGGATGGGCGGAGAGGCTACACCTTC.

This clonotype was recorded at least ten times. V usage is TRBV20-1 and J usage is TRBJ2-1; the match to TRBD2 covers 10 bases. CDR3 length: 14 residues. CDR1 and CDR2 (germline): DFQATT, SNEGSKA (reference sequence). With 2 bases clipped from V and 8 bases from J, the junction kept 6 bases outside the gene matches. The DNA for the CDR3 is TGCAGTGCTAGAAAAGCGGGAGGGCCCCATGAGCAGTTCTTC. This translates into CSARKAGGPHEQFF.

The table lists this clonotype with many counts. The CDR3 DNA follows: TGTGCCATACTAGGCCCGAAGGACACAGATACGCAGTATTTT. Translated, it gives CAILGPKDTDTQYF. The chain combines TRBV7-3 with TRBJ2-3, with D perhaps TRBD2 (5 bases). V was cut by 10 bases and J by 2 bases, with 16 bases left in between. Germline V lookup: CDR1 SGHTA, CDR2 FQGTGA. The CDR3 runs 14 residues.

This clonotype was counted ten times or more. The chain carries TRBV28 and TRBJ1-1; D call uncertain. This CDR3 spans 14 amino acids. Trimming left V 2 bases short and J 1 base short, with 8 bases between. Germline values: CDR1 MDHEN, CDR2 SYDVKM. The CDR3 DNA reads as TGTGCCAGCAGTTTACGCAGGCCGAACACTGAAGCTTTCTTT. Translated: CASSLRRPNTEAFF.